Presented here are 20 T cell receptor beta chains from one specimen sequenced in a study of cytomegalovirus exposure and HLA in healthy donors. The PCR employed 60 Vbeta primers together with 13 Jbeta primers. Sequencing used immunoSEQ multiplex PCR; TCRdb keeps in-frame clones, though not all of them. The top ten clones hold approximately 3% of a sample with about 150,000 clones, roughly 70% of them seen once. The sample consisted of PBMCs. All receptors come from a male donor in good health and CMV-seronegative.

This clone was found a few times. This chain links TRBV5-1 with TRBJ2-1, with D maybe TRBD2 (5 bases). The CDR3 sequence is 15 residues long. Germline CDR1 is SGHRS and CDR2 is YFSETQ. V was cut by 3 bases and J by 7 bases, with 17 bases left in between. In DNA, the CDR3 is TGCGCCAGCAGCTCGGATGTCCCGCCGGGAAATGAGCAGTTCTTC. As protein: CASSSDVPPGNEQFF.

V is TRBV28 and J is TRBJ2-1, with D possibly matching TRBD2 (7 bases). There are 15 residues in the CDR3. V lost 5 bases and J lost 4, with 15 bases in between. The germline V gene has CDR1 MDHEN and CDR2 SYDVKM. The CDR3 is CASSNRGALYNEQFF. The DNA of the CDR3 is TGTGCCAGCAGTAACCGGGGGGCTTTATACAATGAGCAGTTCTTC.

This clone was recorded once. The J gene is TRBJ1-2, the V gene TRBV4-1, with 10 bases aligning to TRBD1. The germline V gene has CDR1 MGHRA and CDR2 YSYEKL. J gave up 4 bases and V 0 bases, and 5 bases lay outside the gene matches. CDR3 length: 16 amino acids. This CDR3 is CASSQEGTGDFYGYTF. CDR3 DNA sequence: TGCGCCAGCAGCCAAGAAGGGACAGGGGACTTCTATGGCTACACCTTC.

The chain uses TRBV6-5 and TRBJ2-1; D is unresolved. CDR3 length: 12 residues. Trimming left V 6 bases short and J 6 bases short, with 9 bases between. Germline-derived CDR1 and CDR2 are MNHEY and SVGAGI. CDR3 sequence reads: CASSLMSNEQFF. As DNA, the CDR3 is TGTGCCAGCAGCCTGATGAGCAATGAGCAGTTCTTC.

This clone was detected once. DNA for the CDR3: TGTGCCAGCAGATGGGGGCAGGCGAACACTGAAGCTTTCTTT. It encodes CASRWGQANTEAFF. V is TRBV2 and J is TRBJ1-1; D is possibly TRBD1 (6 bases). Germline lookup yields CDR1 SNHLY and CDR2 FYNNEI. Trimming stripped 6 bases from V and 1 base from J, with 12 bases between. The CDR3 length is 14 residues.

This rearrangement joins TRBV29-1 to TRBJ1-4; maybe TRBD1 (5 bases). Trimming removed 6 bases from V and 8 bases from J, with 13 bases in between. CDR1 is SQVTM, CDR2 ANQGSEA, per germline. The CDR3 extends over 12 amino acids. The CDR3: CSVKGEQEKLFF. CDR3 DNA: TGCAGCGTGAAAGGGGAACAGGAAAAACTGTTTTTT.

The chain uses TRBV15 and TRBJ2-7; 10 bases are shared with TRBD1. Germline V lookup: CDR1 LNHNV, CDR2 YYDKDF (reference sequence). The V and J ends lost 4 bases and 2 bases, in that order; junction bases with no gene match: 5. This CDR3 contains 15 residues. CDR3: CATSKPGTGAYEQYF. Written as DNA, the CDR3 is TGTGCCACCAGCAAACCCGGGACAGGGGCCTACGAGCAGTACTTC.

This sequence joins TRBV7-2 and TRBJ1-2, with TRBD1 matching over 7 bases. The J segment lost 0 bases and the V segment lost 5 bases, leaving 6 bases of the junction unmatched. This CDR3 has 15 amino acids. Germline V lookup: CDR1 SGHTA, CDR2 FQGNSA. CDR3 bases: TGTGCCAGCAGCCTCGCAGGGGGTTCTAACTATGGCTACACCTTC. This gives the protein CASSLAGGSNYGYTF.

This chain connects TRBV2 to TRBJ1-5; 7 positions agree with TRBD1. V dropped 0 bases and J dropped 8; count of bases not matched to a gene: 7. CDR3 length: 15 residues. Germline CDR1 and CDR2: SNHLY and FYNNEI. As DNA, the CDR3 is TGTGCCAGCAGTGAAGCGCGGGCAGGGGGTGAGCCCCAGCATTTT. Residues: CASSEARAGGEPQHF. Full variable domain (rest looked up from reference TRBV2 and TRBJ1-5): EPEVTQTPSHQVTQMGQEVILRCVPISNHLYFYWYRQILGQKVEFLVSFYNNEISEKSEIFDDQFSVERPDGSNFTLKIRSTKLEDSAMYFCASSEARAGGEPQHFGDGTRLSIL.

The chain uses TRBV27 and TRBJ2-3, with 9 bases matching TRBD1. Germline lookup yields CDR1 MNHEY and CDR2 SMNVEV (reference sequence). The trim removed 6 bases at V and 4 bases at J, leaving 11 bases unmatched. CDR3 size: 16 residues. CDR3 coding DNA: TGTGCCAGCAGCCTCTTTCCGGGACAGGGCTCAGATACGCAGTATTTT. Residues: CASSLFPGQGSDTQYF.

The chain recombines TRBV11-2 with TRBJ2-7, with D maybe TRBD2 (5 bases). The CDR3 consists of 17 residues. V was trimmed by 4 bases and J by 1 base, leaving 20 bases between them. The germline V gene encodes CDR1 SGHAT and CDR2 FQNNGV. The CDR3 region has the DNA TGTGCCAGCAGCTCGAGGCGAGGGCTCTTCCCATCCTACGAGCAGTACTTC. It encodes CASSSRRGLFPSYEQYF. Supplemented by reference TRBV11-2 and TRBJ2-7, the full variable domain reads EAGVAQSPRYKIIEKRQSVAFWCNPISGHATLYWYQQILGQGPKLLIQFQNNGVVDDSQLPKDRFSAERLKGVDSTLKIQPAKLEDSAVYLCASSSRRGLFPSYEQYFGPGTRLTVT.

This clone was detected only a few times. A read error may produce the germline difference seen at one junction end. The CDR3 is CASSLERTLGTSCNEQFF. The CDR3 DNA reads as TGTGCCAGCAGCTTAGAACGAACTTTAGGGACTTCCTGCAATGAGCAGTTCTTC. The chain has TRBV11-3 and TRBJ2-1; tentative D call: TRBD2 (6 bases). Germline V lookup: CDR1 SGHNT, CDR2 YENEEA. The CDR3 is 18 residues long.

This chain uses TRBV5-8 with TRBJ2-3; D gene uncertain. V was shortened by 0 bases and J by 1 base, with 6 bases between the two germline ends. The CDR3 is 14 residues long. The germline V gene encodes CDR1 SGHTS and CDR2 YDEGEE. The CDR3 here is CASSLGAGTDTQYF. The CDR3 DNA reads as TGTGCCAGCAGCTTGGGAGCCGGCACAGATACGCAGTATTTT.

The rearrangement uses TRBV7-2 and TRBJ2-3; 10 bases agree with TRBD1. The V segment lost 5 bases and the J segment 1 base; nucleotides outside the gene matches: 12. The CDR3 runs to 18 residues. Germline loops: CDR1 SGHTA, CDR2 FQGNSA. Here the CDR3 DNA reads TGTGCCAGCAGCCTCCGACAGGGGGCTGGCGGTGGCACAGATACGCAGTATTTT. This translates into CASSLRQGAGGGTDTQYF.

The genes are TRBV28 and TRBJ2-5; 9 bases are shared with TRBD1. The germline CDR1 and CDR2 sequences are MDHEN and SYDVKM. The CDR3 is 13 amino acids. V lost 11 bases and J lost 3; bases outside the gene matches: 7. CDR3 bases: TGTGCCGGCGGGACAGGGAGTGAAGAGACCCAGTACTTC. This sequence encodes CAGGTGSEETQYF.

Ten or more counts support this clone. The rearrangement uses TRBV28 and TRBJ2-1; D not resolved. The CDR3 is 15 residues long. Trimming took off 3 bases at V and 4 bases at J, with 13 bases between the two ends. The germline V gene has CDR1 MDHEN and CDR2 SYDVKM. For the CDR3, the DNA is TGTGCCAGCAGTTTCCCAGAGCGAAAATACAATGAGCAGTTCTTC. It specifies CASSFPERKYNEQFF.

This clone has just a few counts. CDR3 bases: TGTGCCAGCAGTTTGGACAGCTCTAACTCTGGGGCCAACGTCCTGACTTTC. It is translated as CASSLDSSNSGANVLTF. The chain couples TRBV28 to TRBJ2-6; a possible D gene is TRBD1 (6 bases). This CDR3 contains 17 residues. Germline V gene data show CDR1 as MDHEN and CDR2 as SYDVKM. V gave up 3 bases and J gave up 0 bases, with 12 bases separating them.

V and J are TRBV10-1 and TRBJ2-7; D perhaps matches TRBD2 (5 bases). V lost 0 bases and J 0 bases, leaving 12 bases between the germline ends. The CDR3 is 16 residues long. Germline CDR1 is WNHNN and CDR2 is SYGVQD (reference sequence). CDR3 region: CASSESRTDFSYEQYF. CDR3 nucleotides: TGCGCCAGCAGTGAGTCTAGGACGGACTTCTCCTACGAGCAGTACTTC.

The chain is built from TRBV18 and TRBJ2-7; 10 bases agree with TRBD1. Germline loops: CDR1 KGHSH, CDR2 LQKENI. V lost 6 bases to trimming and J lost 2 bases; unmatched junction nucleotides: 10. CDR3 length: 16 amino acids. The CDR3 region has the DNA TGTGCCAGCTCCCGAGGACGACAGGGGGCCGCCTACGAGCAGTACTTC. Protein product: CASSRGRQGAAYEQYF.

The gene calls are TRBV19 and TRBJ2-3; maybe TRBD1 (5 bases). V was cut by 4 bases and J by 1 base, with 12 bases left in between. The germline CDR1 and CDR2 sequences are LNHDA and SQIVND (reference sequence). The CDR3 spans 15 residues. CDR3 protein: CASSRRQLGTDTQYF. For the CDR3, the DNA is TGTGCCAGTAGTAGGCGACAGCTCGGCACAGATACGCAGTATTTT.